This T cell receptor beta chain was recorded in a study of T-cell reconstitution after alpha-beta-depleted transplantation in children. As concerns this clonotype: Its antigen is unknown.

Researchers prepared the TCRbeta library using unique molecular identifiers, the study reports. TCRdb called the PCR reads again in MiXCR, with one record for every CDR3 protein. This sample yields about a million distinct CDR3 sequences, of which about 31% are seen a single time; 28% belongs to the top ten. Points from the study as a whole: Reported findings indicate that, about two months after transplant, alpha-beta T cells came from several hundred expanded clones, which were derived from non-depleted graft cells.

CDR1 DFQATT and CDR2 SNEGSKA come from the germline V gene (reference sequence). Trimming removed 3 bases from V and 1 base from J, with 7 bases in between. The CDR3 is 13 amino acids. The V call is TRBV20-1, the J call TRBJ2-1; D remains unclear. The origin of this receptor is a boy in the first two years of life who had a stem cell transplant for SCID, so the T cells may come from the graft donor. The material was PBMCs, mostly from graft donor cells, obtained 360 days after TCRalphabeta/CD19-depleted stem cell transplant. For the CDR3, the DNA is TGCAGTGCTAGGAAGGCATCCTACAATGAGCAGTTCTTC. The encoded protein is CSARKASYNEQFF.